Each of the 2 T cell receptor beta chains below was sequenced from the same sample in a study of T cells after yellow fever vaccination. TCRdb fed the 5' RACE reads into MiXCR, producing one record per CDR3 protein. The data contain 250,000 to 350,000 distinct CDR3 sequences, roughly 8.7% of them singletons. This sample comprised CD4+ T cells sorted from PBMCs, obtained 5 days after the yellow fever booster vaccination. These receptors all come from a young man who received the YFV17D yellow fever vaccine.

This rearrangement joins TRBV6-5 to TRBJ2-3; the D is unclear. The CDR3 is 15 residues long. V was clipped by 0 bases and J by 0 bases, with 7 bases between them. Germline CDR1 MNHEY, CDR2 SVGAGI. CDR3 loop: CASSYSDGSTDTQYF. The CDR3 coding sequence is TGTGCCAGCAGTTACTCCGACGGTAGCACAGATACGCAGTATTTT.

This sequence joins TRBV20-1 and TRBJ1-3, with 7 bases lining up with TRBD1. CDR1 DFQATT and CDR2 SNEGSKA come from the germline V gene (reference sequence). The CDR3 covers 14 residues. The V and J ends lost 6 bases and 2 bases, in that order; junction bases with no gene match: 7. This CDR3 reads CSAPRDSPGNTIYF. CDR3 DNA: TGCAGTGCCCCCCGGGACAGCCCTGGAAACACCATATATTTT.